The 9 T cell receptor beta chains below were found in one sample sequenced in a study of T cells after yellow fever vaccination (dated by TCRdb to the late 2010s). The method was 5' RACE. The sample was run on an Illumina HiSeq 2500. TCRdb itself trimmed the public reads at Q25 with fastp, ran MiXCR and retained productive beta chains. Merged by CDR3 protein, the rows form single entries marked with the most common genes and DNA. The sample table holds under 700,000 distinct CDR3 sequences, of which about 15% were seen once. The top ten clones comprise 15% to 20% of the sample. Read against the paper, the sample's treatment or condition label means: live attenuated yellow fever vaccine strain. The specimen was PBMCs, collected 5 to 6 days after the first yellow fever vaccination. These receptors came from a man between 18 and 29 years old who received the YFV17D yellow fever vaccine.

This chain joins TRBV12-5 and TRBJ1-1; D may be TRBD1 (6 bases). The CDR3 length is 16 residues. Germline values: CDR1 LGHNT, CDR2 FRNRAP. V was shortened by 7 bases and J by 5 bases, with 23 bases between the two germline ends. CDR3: CASAAVRGAGYTEAFF. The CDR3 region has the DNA TGTGCTAGTGCCGCGGTGCGGGGGGCTGGATATACTGAAGCTTTCTTT.

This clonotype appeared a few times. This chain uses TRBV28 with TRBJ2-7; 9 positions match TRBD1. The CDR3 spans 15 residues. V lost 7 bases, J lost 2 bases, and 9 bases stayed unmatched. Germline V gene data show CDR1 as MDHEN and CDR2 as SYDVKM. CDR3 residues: CASKEVGTGTYEQYF. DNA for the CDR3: TGTGCCAGCAAAGAAGTGGGGACAGGGACCTACGAGCAGTACTTC.

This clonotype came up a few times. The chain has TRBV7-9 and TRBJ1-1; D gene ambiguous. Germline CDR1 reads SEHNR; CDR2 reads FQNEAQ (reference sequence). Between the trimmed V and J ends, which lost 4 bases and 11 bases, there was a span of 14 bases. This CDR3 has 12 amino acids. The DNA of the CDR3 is TGTGCCAGCAGCTCCCTTGGAGGAACGGCTTTCTTT. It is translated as CASSSLGGTAFF. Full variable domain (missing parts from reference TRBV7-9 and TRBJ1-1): DTGVSQNPRHKITKRGQNVTFRCDPISEHNRLYWYRQTLGQGPEFLTYFQNEAQLEKSRLLSDRFSAERPKGSFSTLEIQRTEQGDSAMYLCASSSLGGTAFFGQGTRLTVV.

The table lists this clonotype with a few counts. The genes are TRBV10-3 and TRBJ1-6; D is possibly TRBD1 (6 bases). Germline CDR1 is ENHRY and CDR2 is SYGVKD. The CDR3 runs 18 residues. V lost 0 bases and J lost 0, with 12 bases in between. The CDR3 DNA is TGTGCCATCAGTGAGTCGAAGACAGGAAGCTCCTATAATTCACCCCTCCACTTT. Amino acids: CAISESKTGSSYNSPLHF.

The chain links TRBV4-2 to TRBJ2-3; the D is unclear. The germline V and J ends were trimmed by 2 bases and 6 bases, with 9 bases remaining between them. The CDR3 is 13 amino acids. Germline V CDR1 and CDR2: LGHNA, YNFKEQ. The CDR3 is CASSQWTGDTQYF. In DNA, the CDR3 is TGTGCCAGCAGCCAATGGACGGGCGATACGCAGTATTTT.

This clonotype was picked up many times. The chain's CDR3 is CASSLNPAQETQYF. CDR3 bases: TGTGCCAGCAGTTTAAACCCGGCTCAAGAGACCCAGTACTTC. This chain links TRBV12-3 or TRBV12-4 with TRBJ2-5; D remains ambiguous. The V gene lost 2 bases and the J gene lost 2 bases, with 9 bases spanning the gap. The CDR3 sequence is 14 residues long.

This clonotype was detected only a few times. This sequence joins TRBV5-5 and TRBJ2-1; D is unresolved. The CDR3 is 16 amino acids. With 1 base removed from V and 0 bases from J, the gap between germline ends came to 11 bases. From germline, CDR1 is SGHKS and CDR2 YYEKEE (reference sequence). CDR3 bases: TGTGCCAGCAGCTTGTCGGGTTGGGGCTCCTACAATGAGCAGTTCTTC. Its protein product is CASSLSGWGSYNEQFF.

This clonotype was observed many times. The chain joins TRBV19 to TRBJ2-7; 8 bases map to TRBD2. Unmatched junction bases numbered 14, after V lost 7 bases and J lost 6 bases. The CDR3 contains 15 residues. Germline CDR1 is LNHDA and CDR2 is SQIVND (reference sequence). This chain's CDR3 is CASKEKASGYVEQYF. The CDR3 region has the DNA TGTGCCAGTAAGGAGAAGGCTAGCGGGTACGTCGAGCAGTACTTC.

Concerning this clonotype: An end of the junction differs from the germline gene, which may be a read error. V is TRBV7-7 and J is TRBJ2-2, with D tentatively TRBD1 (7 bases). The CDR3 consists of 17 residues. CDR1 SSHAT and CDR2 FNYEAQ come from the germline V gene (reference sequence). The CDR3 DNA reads TGTGCTAGCAGCCGGCGCTCAGACAGGGAGGTCACCGGGGAGCTGTTTTTT. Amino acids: CASSRRSDREVTGELFF. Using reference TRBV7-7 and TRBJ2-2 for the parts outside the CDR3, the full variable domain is GAGVSQSPRYKVTKRGQDVTLRCDPISSHATLYWYQQALGQGPEFLTYFNYEAQPDKSGLPSDRFSAERPEGSISTLTIQRTEQRDSAMYRCASSRRSDREVTGELFFGEGSRLTVL.